This is a list of T cell receptor beta chains from one sample in a study of T cells after yellow fever vaccination. TCRdb re-called the 5' RACE reads through MiXCR, storing one row per CDR3 protein. The data hold 120,000 to 150,000 distinct CDR3 sequences, with roughly 8% observed a single time. Sequenced here: CD4+ T cells sorted from PBMCs, sampled 5 days after the yellow fever booster vaccination. These receptors originate from a young man who received the YFV17D yellow fever vaccine. CDR3s include the opening cysteine and the closing phenylalanine or tryptophan. The D gene is left open where the match is weak. Expanded clones are given a class, and other clones once, few, many or no size at all.

D	size	V	J	DNA	CDR3
NA	many	TRBV20-1	TRBJ1-5	TGCAGTGCTCTCCGCGGAGATAGCAATCAGCCCCAGCATTTT	CSALRGDSNQPQHF
TRBD1	many	TRBV3-1	TRBJ1-2	TGTGCCAGCAGCCAAGATCTGGCAGGGACAGCTGGCTACACCTTC	CASSQDLAGTAGYTF
NA	many	TRBV6-2/TRBV6-3	TRBJ2-1	TGTGCCAGCAGTTACTCCAATGAGCAGTTCTTC	CASSYSNEQFF
NA	many	TRBV5-1	TRBJ2-7	TGCGCCAGCAGCTTGGGACAGCCCTCCTACGAGCAGTACTTC	CASSLGQPSYEQYF
NA	many	TRBV2	TRBJ2-5	TGTGCCAGCAAAAGGGGGGGAGAGACCCAGTACTTC	CASKRGGETQYF
NA	few	TRBV5-6	TRBJ1-2	TGTGCCAGCAGCTTGACCGGTCTCGGCTACACCTTC	CASSLTGLGYTF
NA	many	TRBV6-2/TRBV6-3	TRBJ2-2	TGTGCCAGCAGTTACAATCAGAACACCGGGGAGCTGTTTTTT	CASSYNQNTGELFF
NA	NA	TRBV29-1	TRBJ1-1	TGCAGCGGCCAGAGCAGGGCATCGAACACTGAAGCTTTCTTT	CSGQSRASNTEAFF
TRBD1	many	TRBV28	TRBJ2-7	TGTGCCAGCAGAACAGACAGGGGAGGCAACGAGCAGTACTTC	CASRTDRGGNEQYF
TRBD2	NA	TRBV6-2/TRBV6-3	TRBJ2-1	TGTGCCAGCAAATCCGGGACTAGCGAGGCCAATGAGCAGTTCTTC	CASKSGTSEANEQFF
NA	few	TRBV20-1	TRBJ2-3	TGCAGTGGCAACCTGCTGGATACGCAGTATTTT	CSGNLLDTQYF
TRBD1	many	TRBV29-1	TRBJ2-7	TGCAGCGTTGTGATCGGAGATCCAGGGGGCTGGTACGAGCAGTACTTC	CSVVIGDPGGWYEQYF
NA	many	TRBV5-6	TRBJ2-7	TGTGCCAGCAGGCGACTCGGGGGCGGAGGTTCCTACGAGCAGTACTTC	CASRRLGGGGSYEQYF
TRBD2	few	TRBV5-4	TRBJ2-1	TGTGCCAGCAGTACAATAGCGGGAGTCTACAATGAGCAGTTCTTC	CASSTIAGVYNEQFF
NA	many	TRBV27	TRBJ2-5	TGTGCCAGCAGGGAGGACAACCAAGAGACCCAGTACTTC	CASREDNQETQYF
NA	many	TRBV7-8	TRBJ2-7	TGTGCCAGCAGTAATGACAGATTTTCCTACGAGCAGTACTTC	CASSNDRFSYEQYF
NA	NA	TRBV7-9	TRBJ2-3	TGTGCCAGCAGCTTAAAGGAAGGCGGCACAGATACGCAGTATTTT	CASSLKEGGTDTQYF
NA	many	TRBV7-2	TRBJ2-2	TGTGCCAGCAGCTTAATTGGTGCCGGGGAGCTGTTTTTT	CASSLIGAGELFF
NA	many	TRBV20-1	TRBJ2-3	TGCAGTGCTTTGCTTGGGAATACGCAGTATTTT	CSALLGNTQYF
NA	many	TRBV7-9	TRBJ2-1	TGTGCCAGCAGCCAGAGGAATAGCGATGAGCAGTTCTTC	CASSQRNSDEQFF
NA	many	TRBV5-1	TRBJ1-2	TGCGCCAGCAGCTTGGTTGGTCGGGCGTCTAACTATGGCTACACCTTC	CASSLVGRASNYGYTF
TRBD2	many	TRBV3-1	TRBJ2-7	TGTGCCAGCAGCCAAGATCCAGGACTAGAGTACTTC	CASSQDPGLEYF
TRBD1	many	TRBV5-5	TRBJ2-7	TGTGCCAGCAGCTTGGCCGGACAGGGCTACGAGCAGTACTTC	CASSLAGQGYEQYF
NA	many	TRBV27	TRBJ2-7	TGTGCCAGCAGCCTAGGTAGAGACTCCTACGAGCAGTACTTC	CASSLGRDSYEQYF
NA	many	TRBV7-2	TRBJ2-5	TGTGCCAGCAGCAGTACCAGGGCTGTACAAGAGACCCAGTACTTC	CASSSTRAVQETQYF
TRBD2	many	TRBV6-1	TRBJ2-1	TGTGCCAGCAGACGGGAGGGCCTGAATGAGCAGTTCTTC	CASRREGLNEQFF
NA	many	TRBV7-2	TRBJ2-3	TGTGCCAGCAGCCAAAACAGAGTCGGCACAGATACGCAGTATTTT	CASSQNRVGTDTQYF
TRBD1	many	TRBV12-3/TRBV12-4	TRBJ2-7	TGTGCCAGCAGTACCCGCCGGGACAGGGATTCCTACGAGCAGTACTTC	CASSTRRDRDSYEQYF
NA	few	TRBV2	TRBJ1-2	TGTGCCAGCAGTGAAGGCCCCAGGGAGGGCTATGGCTACACCTTC	CASSEGPREGYGYTF
TRBD1	many	TRBV27	TRBJ1-4	TGTGCCAGCAGGGACAGGGGGGATGAAAAACTGTTTTTT	CASRDRGDEKLFF
NA	few	TRBV5-1	TRBJ1-5	TGCGCCAGCAGCTGGCCCCCCCGGGGGGGGGCCACCAATCAGCCCCAGCATTTT	CASSWPPRGGATNQPQHF
NA	many	TRBV7-2	TRBJ2-5	TGTGCCAGCAGCTTAGGGCAGGCCAAAGAGACCCAGTACTTC	CASSLGQAKETQYF
NA	many	TRBV18	TRBJ2-7	TGTGCCAGCTCGTTCAGGGGAATGGAGCAGTACTTC	CASSFRGMEQYF
NA	many	TRBV5-5	TRBJ1-5	TGTGCCAGCAGCCCTTCCTACAGGGCAGGTAATCAGCCCCAGCATTTT	CASSPSYRAGNQPQHF
NA	many	TRBV20-1	TRBJ2-1	TGCAGTGCCCCCTGGCCTAACTGGTACAATGAGCAGTTCTTC	CSAPWPNWYNEQFF
TRBD1	many	TRBV12-3/TRBV12-4	TRBJ1-5	TGTGCCAGCAGCCTACAGGGGAATCAGCCCCAGCATTTT	CASSLQGNQPQHF
NA	many	TRBV5-1	TRBJ2-5	TGCGCCAGCAAAACCAGGGGCCAAGAGACCCAGTACTTC	CASKTRGQETQYF
TRBD2	NA	TRBV20-1	TRBJ2-1	TGCAGTGCTAGTTCCGGGACTAGCGGGATAGGCGATGAGCAGTTCTTC	CSASSGTSGIGDEQFF
TRBD2	many	TRBV28	TRBJ2-1	TGTGCCAGCACGGGGGGGCCGGGTAATGAGCAGTTCTTC	CASTGGPGNEQFF
TRBD2	many	TRBV19	TRBJ2-1	TGTGCCAGTAGTATAGACCCCAAACTAGCGGGAGGGCCCAATGAGCAGTTCTTC	CASSIDPKLAGGPNEQFF
TRBD2	many	TRBV9	TRBJ2-1	TGTGCCAGCAGCCCAAGTTGGACTAGCGCCTCCAATGAGCAGTTCTTC	CASSPSWTSASNEQFF
TRBD2	NA	TRBV2	TRBJ2-5	TGTGCCAGCAGCCGTCTGGGCCGACTAGCGGGGCCCCCAGGGACCCAGTACTTC	CASSRLGRLAGPPGTQYF
NA	many	TRBV11-2	TRBJ2-3	TGTGCCAGCGGCCAATACACCACAGATACGCAGTATTTT	CASGQYTTDTQYF
NA	many	TRBV5-1	TRBJ1-1	TGCGCCAGCAGCTCGGAACCGAACACTGAAGCTTTCTTT	CASSSEPNTEAFF
TRBD1	many	TRBV20-1	TRBJ2-7	TGCAGTGCCTCAAAGACAGGGGGCCCGTTCGAGCAGTACTTC	CSASKTGGPFEQYF
TRBD2	many	TRBV7-9	TRBJ2-1	TGTGCCAGCAGTTCCTCTAGCGGGGTCTACAATGAGCAGTTCTTC	CASSSSSGVYNEQFF
NA	many	TRBV5-1	TRBJ2-2	TGCGCCAGCAGCTTGCGGGAAGGTACCGGGGAGCTGTTTTTT	CASSLREGTGELFF
TRBD2	many	TRBV6-1	TRBJ2-3	TGTGCCACCAAACGAGCGGGAGGGCCCCCAGATACGCAGTATTTT	CATKRAGGPPDTQYF
TRBD2	many	TRBV28	TRBJ2-7	TGTGCCAGCAGGAGCGGGAGGGCCCCCCGCGAGCAGTACTTC	CASRSGRAPREQYF
TRBD1	many	TRBV20-1	TRBJ1-5	TGCAGTGCTCGGACAGGGAGCCTTAGCAATCAGCCCCAGCATTTT	CSARTGSLSNQPQHF
TRBD2	many	TRBV3-1	TRBJ2-5	TGTGCCAGCAGCCAACCCGGGACTAGCGTAACAGTCCGAGGGGAGACCCAGTACTTC	CASSQPGTSVTVRGETQYF
NA	many	TRBV12-3/TRBV12-4	TRBJ1-2	TGTGCCAGCAGTTTAAGTGTAGCAAACTATGGCTACACCTTC	CASSLSVANYGYTF
NA	many	TRBV29-1	TRBJ2-7	TGCAGCGTTGAAGATCCCATCGAGCAGTACTTC	CSVEDPIEQYF
NA	many	TRBV7-2	TRBJ2-1	TGTGCCAGCAGCTTAGTCGGAGGGCGGGAGCAGTTCTTC	CASSLVGGREQFF
NA	many	TRBV20-1	TRBJ2-7	TGCAGTGCCTCCCGGGACGAGCAGTACTTC	CSASRDEQYF
NA	many	TRBV15	TRBJ1-5	TGTGCCACCGCCCAAGGCCTCGGGCAGCCCCAGCATTTT	CATAQGLGQPQHF
NA	many	TRBV5-1	TRBJ2-3	TGCGCCAGCAGCCTGTCGACTCTCTTAGGGACAGATACGCAGTATTTT	CASSLSTLLGTDTQYF
TRBD2	many	TRBV16	TRBJ2-1	TGTGCCAGCAGCCAATCCCGAGCGGGAGCTCGGTATGAGCAGTTCTTC	CASSQSRAGARYEQFF
TRBD2	many	TRBV30	TRBJ2-1	TGTGCCTGGAGGACTAGCGGCTTTTACAATGAGCAGTTCTTC	CAWRTSGFYNEQFF